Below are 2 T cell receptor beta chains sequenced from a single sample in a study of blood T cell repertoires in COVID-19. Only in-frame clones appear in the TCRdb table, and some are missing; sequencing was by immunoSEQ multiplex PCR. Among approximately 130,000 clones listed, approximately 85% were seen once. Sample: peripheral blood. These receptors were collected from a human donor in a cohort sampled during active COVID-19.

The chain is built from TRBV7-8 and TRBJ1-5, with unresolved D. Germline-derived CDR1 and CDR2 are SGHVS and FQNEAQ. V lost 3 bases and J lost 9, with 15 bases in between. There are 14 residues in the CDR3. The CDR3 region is CASSLSQSEGPQHF. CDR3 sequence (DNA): TGTGCCAGCAGCTTGTCTCAGTCGGAGGGGCCCCAGCATTTT.

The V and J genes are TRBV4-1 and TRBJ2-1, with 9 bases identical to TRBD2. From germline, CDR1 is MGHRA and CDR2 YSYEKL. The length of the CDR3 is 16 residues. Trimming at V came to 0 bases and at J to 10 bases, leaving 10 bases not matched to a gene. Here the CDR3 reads CASSQDLGGGAREQFF. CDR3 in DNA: TGCGCCAGCAGCCAAGATCTAGGCGGGGGGGCGAGGGAGCAGTTCTTC.